The sequence of this T cell receptor beta chain was determined in a study of cytomegalovirus exposure and HLA in healthy donors. Overall study results and limits: Cytomegalovirus-associated status was assigned to some 160 TCR beta chains. Accounts indicate the classifier identified cytomegalovirus status with strong specificity and sensitivity. In a later analysis, specific HLA alleles were associated with 16,000 or so TCR beta sequences at a 0.05 false discovery rate. It was confirmed in vitro that three of the CMV-associated chains were specific for CMV antigens.

PCR employed 60 Vbeta and 13 Jbeta primers. The data were produced by immunoSEQ multiplex PCR, yet TCRdb's version contains in-frame clones alone and is incomplete. This sample has over 100,000 clones, with roughly 68% found just once. A few counts support this clone. The antigen remains undetermined. Trimming removed 2 bases from V and 3 bases from J, with 16 bases in between. The length of the CDR3 is 16 residues. From germline, CDR1 is MDHEN and CDR2 SYDVKM. V gene TRBV28 combines with J gene TRBJ1-1; D might be TRBD1 (5 bases). The receptor was isolated from a woman aged 25 to 39 in good health and CMV-seronegative. The specimen sequenced was PBMCs. The CDR3 loop reads CASSLDSSPPHTEAFF. The CDR3, as DNA: TGTGCCAGCAGTTTAGACAGCTCCCCCCCCCACACTGAAGCTTTCTTT.